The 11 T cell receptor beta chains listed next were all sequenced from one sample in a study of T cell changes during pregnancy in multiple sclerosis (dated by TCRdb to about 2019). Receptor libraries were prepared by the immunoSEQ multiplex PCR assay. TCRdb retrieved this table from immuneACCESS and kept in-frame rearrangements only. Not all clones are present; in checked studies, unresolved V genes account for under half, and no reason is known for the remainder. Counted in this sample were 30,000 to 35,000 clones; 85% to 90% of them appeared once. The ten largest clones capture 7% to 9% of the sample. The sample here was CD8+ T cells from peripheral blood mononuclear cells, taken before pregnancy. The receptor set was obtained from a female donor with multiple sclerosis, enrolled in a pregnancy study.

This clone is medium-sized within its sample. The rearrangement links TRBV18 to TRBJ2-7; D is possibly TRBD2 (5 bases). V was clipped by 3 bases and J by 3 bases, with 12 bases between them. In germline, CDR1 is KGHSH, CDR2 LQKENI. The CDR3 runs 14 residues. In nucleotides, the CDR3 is TGTGCCAGCTCACCGGAGAGGGAAGACTACGAGCAGTACTTC. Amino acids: CASSPEREDYEQYF.

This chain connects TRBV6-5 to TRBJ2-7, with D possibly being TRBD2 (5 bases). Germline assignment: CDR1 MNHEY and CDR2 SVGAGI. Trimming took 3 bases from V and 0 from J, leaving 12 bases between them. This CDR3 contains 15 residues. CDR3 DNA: TGTGCCAGCAGTTATTTCCCTGGGAGCTCCTACGAGCAGTACTTC. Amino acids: CASSYFPGSSYEQYF.

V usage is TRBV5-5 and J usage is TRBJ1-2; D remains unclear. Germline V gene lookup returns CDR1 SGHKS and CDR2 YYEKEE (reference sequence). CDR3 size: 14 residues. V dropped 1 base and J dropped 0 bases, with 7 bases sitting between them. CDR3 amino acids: CASSLPPSNYGYTF. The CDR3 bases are TGTGCCAGCAGCTTGCCCCCCTCTAACTATGGCTACACCTTC.

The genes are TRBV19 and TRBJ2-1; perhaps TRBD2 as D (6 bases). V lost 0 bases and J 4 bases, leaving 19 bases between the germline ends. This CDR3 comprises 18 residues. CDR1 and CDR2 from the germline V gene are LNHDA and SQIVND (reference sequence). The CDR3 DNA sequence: TGTGCCAGTAGTATAGACCCGCTAGGAGGGGCGAGTTACAATGAGCAGTTCTTC. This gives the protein CASSIDPLGGASYNEQFF.

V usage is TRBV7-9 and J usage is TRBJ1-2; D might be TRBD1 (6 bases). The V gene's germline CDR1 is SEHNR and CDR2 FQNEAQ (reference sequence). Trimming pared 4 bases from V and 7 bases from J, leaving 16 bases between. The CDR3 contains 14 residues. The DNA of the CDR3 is TGTGCCAGCAGCTCCGAATACAGGGAGAGTGGCTACACCTTC. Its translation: CASSSEYRESGYTF.

The CDR3 reads CASNPRGRHTEAFF. The CDR3 coding sequence is TGTGCCAGCAACCCCCGAGGGAGGCACACTGAAGCTTTCTTT. V and J are TRBV7-9 and TRBJ1-1, with D uncertain. The CDR3 length is 14 residues. CDR1 SEHNR and CDR2 FQNEAQ come from the germline V gene (reference sequence). V was cut by 7 bases and J by 3 bases, with 15 bases left in between.

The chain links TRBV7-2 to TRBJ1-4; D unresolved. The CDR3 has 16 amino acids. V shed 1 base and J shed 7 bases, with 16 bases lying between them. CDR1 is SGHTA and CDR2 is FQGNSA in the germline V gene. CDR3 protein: CASSLGGRSPLEKLFF. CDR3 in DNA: TGTGCCAGCAGCTTAGGCGGGCGTTCACCCCTTGAAAAACTGTTTTTT. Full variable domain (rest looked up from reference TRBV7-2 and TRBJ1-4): GAGVSQSPSNKVTEKGKDVELRCDPISGHTALYWYRQSLGQGLEFLIYFQGNSAPDKSGLPSDRFSAERTGGSVSTLTIQRTQQEDSAVYLCASSLGGRSPLEKLFFGSGTQLSVL.

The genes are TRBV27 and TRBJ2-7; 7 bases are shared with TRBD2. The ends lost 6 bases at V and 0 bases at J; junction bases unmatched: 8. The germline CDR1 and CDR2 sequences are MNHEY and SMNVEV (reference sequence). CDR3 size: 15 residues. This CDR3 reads CASRDKAGSSYEQYF. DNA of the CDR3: TGTGCCAGCAGGGACAAAGCGGGGAGCTCCTACGAGCAGTACTTC.

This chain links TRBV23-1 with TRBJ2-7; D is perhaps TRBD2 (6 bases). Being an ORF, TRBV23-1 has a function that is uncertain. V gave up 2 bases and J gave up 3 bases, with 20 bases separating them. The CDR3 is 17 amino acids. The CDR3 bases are TGCGCCAGCAGTCAAGCTCCAAAGGACTACCTTATCTACGAGCAGTACTTC. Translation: CASSQAPKDYLIYEQYF.

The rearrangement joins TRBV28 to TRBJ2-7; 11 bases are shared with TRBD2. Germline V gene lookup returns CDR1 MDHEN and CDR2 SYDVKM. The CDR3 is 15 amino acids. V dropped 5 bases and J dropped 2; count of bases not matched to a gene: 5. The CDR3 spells CASSAGTSGAYEQYF. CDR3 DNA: TGTGCCAGCAGTGCCGGGACTAGCGGAGCCTACGAGCAGTACTTC. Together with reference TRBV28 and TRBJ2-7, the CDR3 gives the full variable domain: DVKVTQSSRYLVKRTGEKVFLECVQDMDHENMFWYRQDPGLGLRLIYFSYDVKMKEKGDIPEGYSVSREKKERFSLILESASTNQTSMYLCASSAGTSGAYEQYFGPGTRLTVT.

For the CDR3, the DNA is TGCGCCAGCAGCCTCGGACAGGGCTATGAGCAGTTCTTC. The encoded protein is CASSLGQGYEQFF. The chain uses TRBV4-1 and TRBJ2-1; 8 positions agree with TRBD1. Germline V gene data show CDR1 as MGHRA and CDR2 as YSYEKL. V shed 4 bases and J 8 bases; nucleotides not matched to a gene: 4. The CDR3 consists of 13 residues.